This T cell receptor (beta chain) comes out of a study of shared clonotypes between healthy human individuals. The study's findings and limits: Compared with memory subsets, naive subsets generally had larger estimated richness.

Assay: immunoSEQ multiplex PCR; the TCRdb copy retains only in-frame clones and omits some. The table includes some 660,000 clones, around 78% detected once. Trimming took 4 bases from V and 7 from J, leaving 14 bases between them. Germline V lookup: CDR1 MRHNA, CDR2 SNTAGT. This CDR3 is 14 amino acids long. This clone was counted between two and nine times. The antigen is undetermined. Sequencing was done on a sample of memory CD4+ T cells sorted from blood. Noted subset: CD45RA-negative fraction. The receptor was derived from a woman in her thirties in good health. V and J are TRBV6-4 and TRBJ2-1, with D perhaps matching TRBD2 (5 bases). CDR3 in amino acids: CASSVSEGTNEQFF. CDR3 in DNA: TGTGCCAGCAGTGTTTCTGAGGGAACAAATGAGCAGTTCTTC.